This TCR beta chain was identified in a study of blood T cell repertoires in COVID-19. Only in-frame clones appear in the TCRdb table, and some are missing; sequencing was by immunoSEQ multiplex PCR. The data contain a few hundred thousand clones, around 87% of them singletons. The CDR3 has 16 residues. V was pared by 8 bases and J by 0 bases, with 17 bases between. CDR1 and CDR2 (germline): SNHLY, FYNNEI. The material sequenced was PBMCs or T cells enriched from blood (not recorded which). V and J are TRBV2 and TRBJ2-4, with a tentative D call TRBD2 (5 bases). The receptor was isolated from a man aged 18-30 years who had recovered from COVID-19. The CDR3 loop is CASLGDITLAKNIQYF. CDR3 coding DNA: TGTGCCAGCTTGGGAGACATTACTCTAGCCAAAAACATTCAGTACTTC.